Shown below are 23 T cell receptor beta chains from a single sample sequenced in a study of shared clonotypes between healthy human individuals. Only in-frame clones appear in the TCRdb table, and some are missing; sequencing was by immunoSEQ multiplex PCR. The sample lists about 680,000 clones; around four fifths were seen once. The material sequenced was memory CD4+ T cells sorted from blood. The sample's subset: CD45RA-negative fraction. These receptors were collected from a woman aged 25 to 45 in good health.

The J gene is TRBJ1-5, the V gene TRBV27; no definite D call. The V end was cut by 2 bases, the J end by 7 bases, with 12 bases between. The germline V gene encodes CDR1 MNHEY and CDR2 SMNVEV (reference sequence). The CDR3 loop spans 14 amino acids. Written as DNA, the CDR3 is TGTGCCAGCAGTTTAGACCAAGGGATCCAGCCCCAGCATTTT. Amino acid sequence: CASSLDQGIQPQHF.

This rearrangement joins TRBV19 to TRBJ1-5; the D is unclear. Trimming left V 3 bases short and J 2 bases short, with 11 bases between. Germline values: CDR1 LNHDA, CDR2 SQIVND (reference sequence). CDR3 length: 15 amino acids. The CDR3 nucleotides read TGTGCCAGTAGTATTAAACCCCCGGGCAATCAGCCCCAGCATTTT. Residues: CASSIKPPGNQPQHF.

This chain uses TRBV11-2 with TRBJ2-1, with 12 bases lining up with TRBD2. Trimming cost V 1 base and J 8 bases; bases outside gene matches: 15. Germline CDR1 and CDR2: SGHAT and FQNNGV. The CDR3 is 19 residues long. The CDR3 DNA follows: TGTGCCAGCAGCTTAGTACGGCATAGGACTAGCGGGGATGGGGATGAGCAGTTCTTC. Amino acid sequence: CASSLVRHRTSGDGDEQFF.

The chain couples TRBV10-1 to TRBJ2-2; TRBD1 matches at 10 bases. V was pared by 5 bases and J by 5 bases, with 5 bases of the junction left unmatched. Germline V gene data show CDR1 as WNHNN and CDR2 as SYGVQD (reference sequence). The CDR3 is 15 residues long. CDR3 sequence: CASSRGGQGTGELFF. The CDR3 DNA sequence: TGCGCCAGCAGTCGGGGGGGACAGGGGACCGGGGAGCTGTTTTTT.

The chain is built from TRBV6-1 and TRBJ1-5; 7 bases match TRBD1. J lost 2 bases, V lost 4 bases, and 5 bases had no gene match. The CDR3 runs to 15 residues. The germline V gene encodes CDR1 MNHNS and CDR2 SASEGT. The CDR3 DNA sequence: TGTGCCAGCAGTGTTGACAGGGACGGCAATCAGCCCCAGCATTTT. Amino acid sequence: CASSVDRDGNQPQHF.

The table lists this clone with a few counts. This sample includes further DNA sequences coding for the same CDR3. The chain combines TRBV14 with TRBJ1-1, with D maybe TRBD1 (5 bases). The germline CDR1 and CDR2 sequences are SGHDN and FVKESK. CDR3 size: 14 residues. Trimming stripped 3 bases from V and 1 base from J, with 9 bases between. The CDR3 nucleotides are TGTGCCAGCAGCCAGCTTGGGGGGAACACTGAAGCTTTCTTT. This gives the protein CASSQLGGNTEAFF.

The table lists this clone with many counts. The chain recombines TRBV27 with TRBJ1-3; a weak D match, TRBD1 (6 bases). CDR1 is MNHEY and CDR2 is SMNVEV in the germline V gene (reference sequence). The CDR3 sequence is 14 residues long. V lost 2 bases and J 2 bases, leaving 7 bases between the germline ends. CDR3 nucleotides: TGTGCCAGCAGTTTAAAGGGGGCTGGAAACACCATATATTTT. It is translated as CASSLKGAGNTIYF.

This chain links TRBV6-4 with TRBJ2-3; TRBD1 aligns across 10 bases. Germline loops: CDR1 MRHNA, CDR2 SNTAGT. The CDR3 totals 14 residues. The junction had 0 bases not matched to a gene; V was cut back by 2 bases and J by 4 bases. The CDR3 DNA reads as TGTGCCAGCAGTGACGGACAGGGGGCAGATACGCAGTATTTT. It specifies CASSDGQGADTQYF.

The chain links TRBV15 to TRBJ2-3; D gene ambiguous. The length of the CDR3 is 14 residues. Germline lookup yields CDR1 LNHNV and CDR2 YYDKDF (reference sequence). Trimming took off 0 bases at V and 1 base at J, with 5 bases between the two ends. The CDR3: CATSREQGTDTQYF. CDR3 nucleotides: TGTGCCACCAGCAGAGAGCAGGGCACAGATACGCAGTATTTT.

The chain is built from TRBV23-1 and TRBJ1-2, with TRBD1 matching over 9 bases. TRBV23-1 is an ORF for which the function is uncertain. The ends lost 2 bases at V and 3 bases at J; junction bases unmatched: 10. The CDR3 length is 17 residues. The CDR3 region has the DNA TGCGCCAGCAGTCAACCGACAACCTGGACAGGGGACTATGGCTACACCTTC. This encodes CASSQPTTWTGDYGYTF.

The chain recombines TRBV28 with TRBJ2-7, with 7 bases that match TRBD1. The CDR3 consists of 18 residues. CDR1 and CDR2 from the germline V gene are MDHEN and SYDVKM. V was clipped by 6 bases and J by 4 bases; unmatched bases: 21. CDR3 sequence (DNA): TGTGCCAGCAGCCGAGACACCATACAGGGGACCAGACTATACGAGCAGTACTTC. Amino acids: CASSRDTIQGTRLYEQYF.

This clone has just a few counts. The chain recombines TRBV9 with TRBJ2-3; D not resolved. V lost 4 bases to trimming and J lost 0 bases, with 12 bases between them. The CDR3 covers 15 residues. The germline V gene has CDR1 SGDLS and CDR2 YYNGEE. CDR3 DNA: TGTGCCAGCAGCCCCACCCTGGGGAGCACAGATACGCAGTATTTT. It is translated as CASSPTLGSTDTQYF.

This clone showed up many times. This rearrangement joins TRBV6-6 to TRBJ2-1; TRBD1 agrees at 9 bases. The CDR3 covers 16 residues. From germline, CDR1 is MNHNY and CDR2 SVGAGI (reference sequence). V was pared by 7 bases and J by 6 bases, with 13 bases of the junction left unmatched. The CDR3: CASISDRDRDTNEQFF. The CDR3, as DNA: TGTGCCAGCATCTCAGACCGGGACAGGGATACCAATGAGCAGTTCTTC.

This CDR3 is CSVENGDRGMYF. CDR3 DNA: TGCAGCGTTGAAAATGGGGACAGGGGTATGTACTTC. V gene TRBV29-1 combines with J gene TRBJ2-7; 10 positions match TRBD1. Germline assignment: CDR1 SQVTM and CDR2 ANQGSEA. The length of the CDR3 is 12 residues. V trimming: 2 bases; J trimming: 12 bases; junction bases outside the gene matches: 7.

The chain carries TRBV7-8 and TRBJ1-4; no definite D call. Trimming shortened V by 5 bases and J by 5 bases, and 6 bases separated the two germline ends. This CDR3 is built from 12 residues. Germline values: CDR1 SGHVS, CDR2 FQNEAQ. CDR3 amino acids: CASSHLNEKLFF. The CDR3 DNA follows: TGTGCCAGCAGCCATCTGAATGAAAAACTGTTTTTT. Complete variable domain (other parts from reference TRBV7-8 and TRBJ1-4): GAGVSQSPRYKVAKRGQDVALRCDPISGHVSLFWYQQALGQGPEFLTYFQNEAQLDKSGLPSDRFFAERPEGSVSTLKIQRTQQEDSAVYLCASSHLNEKLFFGSGTQLSVL.

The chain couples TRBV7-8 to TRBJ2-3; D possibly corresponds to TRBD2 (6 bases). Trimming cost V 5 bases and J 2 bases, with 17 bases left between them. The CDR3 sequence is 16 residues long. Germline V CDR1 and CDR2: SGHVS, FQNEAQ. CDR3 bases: TGTGCCAGCAGCCCCGGGACTCGGAGGTACACAGATACGCAGTATTTT. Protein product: CASSPGTRRYTDTQYF.

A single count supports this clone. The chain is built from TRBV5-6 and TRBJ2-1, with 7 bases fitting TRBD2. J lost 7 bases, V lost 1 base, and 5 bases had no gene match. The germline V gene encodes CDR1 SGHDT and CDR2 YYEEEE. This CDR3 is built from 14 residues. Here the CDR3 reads CASSLSLAWNEQFF. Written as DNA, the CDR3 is TGTGCCAGCAGCTTGTCACTAGCGTGGAATGAGCAGTTCTTC. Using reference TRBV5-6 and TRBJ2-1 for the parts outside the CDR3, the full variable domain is DAGVTQSPTHLIKTRGQQVTLRCSPKSGHDTVSWYQQALGQGPQFIFQYYEEEERQRGNFPDRFSGHQFPNYSSELNVNALLLGDSALYLCASSLSLAWNEQFFGPGTRLTVL.

CDR3 nucleotide sequence: TGCGCCAGCAGCCAAGTCCACAACTTTCTAGGGCAGCCCCAGCATTTT. It encodes CASSQVHNFLGQPQHF. This rearrangement joins TRBV4-1 to TRBJ1-5, with D uncertain. The CDR3 loop spans 16 amino acids. Germline values: CDR1 MGHRA, CDR2 YSYEKL. V lost 1 base, J lost 7 bases, and 17 bases lay in between.

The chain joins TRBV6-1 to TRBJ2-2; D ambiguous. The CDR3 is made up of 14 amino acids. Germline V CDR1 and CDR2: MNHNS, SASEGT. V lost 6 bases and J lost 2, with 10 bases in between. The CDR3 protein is CASSEPPNTGELFF. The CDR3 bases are TGTGCCAGCAGCGAACCCCCCAACACCGGGGAGCTGTTTTTT.

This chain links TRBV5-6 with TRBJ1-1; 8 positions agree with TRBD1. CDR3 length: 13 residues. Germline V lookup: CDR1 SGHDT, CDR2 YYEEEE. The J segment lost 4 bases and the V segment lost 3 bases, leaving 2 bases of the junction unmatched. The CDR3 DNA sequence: TGTGCCAGCAGCTCAACAGGGGGCACTGAAGCTTTCTTT. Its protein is CASSSTGGTEAFF.

In DNA form, the CDR3 reads TGTGCCAGCAGTTGGGACCCCGTGCCTCCCTACGAGCAGTACTTC. It encodes CASSWDPVPPYEQYF. The V and J genes are TRBV27 and TRBJ2-7; D tentatively fits TRBD1 or TRBD2 (5 bases each). Germline CDR1 MNHEY, CDR2 SMNVEV (reference sequence). The length of the CDR3 is 15 residues. Deletions cut 4 bases from V and 2 bases from J, with 15 bases between.

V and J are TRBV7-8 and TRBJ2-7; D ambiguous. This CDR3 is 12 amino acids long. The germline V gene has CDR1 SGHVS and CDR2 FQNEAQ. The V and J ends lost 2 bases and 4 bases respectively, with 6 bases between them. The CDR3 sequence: CASSLFGYEQYF. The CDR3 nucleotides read TGTGCCAGCAGCTTATTCGGTTACGAGCAGTACTTC.

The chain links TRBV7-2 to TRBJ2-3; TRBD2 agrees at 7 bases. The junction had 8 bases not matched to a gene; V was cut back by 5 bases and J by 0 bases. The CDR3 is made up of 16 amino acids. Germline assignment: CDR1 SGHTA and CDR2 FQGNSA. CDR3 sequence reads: CASSPGATSSTDTQYF. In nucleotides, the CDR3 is TGTGCCAGCAGCCCTGGGGCGACTAGCAGCACAGATACGCAGTATTTT.